The 4 T cell receptor beta chains listed next were all sequenced from one sample in a study of OX40 agonist ivuxolimab in advanced cancers. Here immunoSEQ multiplex PCR was the method, and the copy in TCRdb shows in-frame clones only, minus some. The sample yields about 76,000 clones, about 85% seen once. The material sequenced was CD4+ or CD8+ T cells sorted from blood, taken in a trial of the OX40 agonist ivuxolimab. The receptors come from an adult with an advanced solid tumor such as melanoma, head and neck, liver or kidney cancer.

The chain carries TRBV4-3 and TRBJ1-4; TRBD1 matches 12 bases. The CDR3 has 17 amino acids. Germline CDR1 reads LGHNA; CDR2 reads YSLEER. The J segment lost 8 bases and the V segment lost 0 bases, leaving 7 bases of the junction unmatched. This CDR3 reads CASSQDGIGTGGEKLFF. The CDR3, as DNA: TGCGCCAGCAGCCAAGACGGGATCGGGACAGGGGGCGAAAAACTGTTTTTT.

The chain uses TRBV11-3 and TRBJ1-1; 7 nucleotides match TRBD1. The V gene's germline CDR1 is SGHNT and CDR2 YENEEA. Germline trimming cut 3 bases from V and 3 bases from J; bases unmatched to any gene: 4. The CDR3 is 14 amino acids. The DNA of the CDR3 is TGTGCCAGCAGCTTGACAGGGCTTTACACTGAAGCTTTCTTT. Residues: CASSLTGLYTEAFF.

The chain links TRBV9 to TRBJ1-3; weak D call: TRBD1 (5 bases). The germline V gene encodes CDR1 SGDLS and CDR2 YYNGEE. The V gene lost 2 bases and the J gene lost 0 bases, with 12 bases spanning the gap. The CDR3 is 16 residues long. This CDR3 is CASSVVGTISGNTIYF. CDR3 sequence (DNA): TGTGCCAGCAGCGTGGTGGGGACGATCTCTGGAAACACCATATATTTT.

This chain connects TRBV5-4 to TRBJ2-3, with D maybe TRBD2 (5 bases). The germline V and J ends were trimmed by 1 base and 2 bases, with 20 bases remaining between them. In germline, CDR1 is SGHNT, CDR2 YYREEE (reference sequence). The CDR3 contains 18 residues. In nucleotides, the CDR3 is TGTGCCAGCAGCTTGCGGGAAGGGTTCCCGTTTTCCACAGATACGCAGTATTTT. Translated: CASSLREGFPFSTDTQYF.